A single sample gave rise to the 23 T cell receptor beta chains below, sequenced in a study of response to subunit inactivated influenza vaccine. TCRdb re-called the RT-PCR reads with MiXCR, one entry per CDR3 protein. The table has 700,000 to 900,000 distinct CDR3 sequences, 21% seen once; the top ten hold 10%. The material sequenced was PBMCs from blood, taken 4 to 6 days after vaccination. The receptors originated from a middle-aged man who received an inactivated influenza vaccine.

The rearrangement links TRBV6-2 or TRBV6-3 to TRBJ2-7; possible D gene TRBD2, 5 bases. The germline gives CDR1 MNHEY, CDR2 SVGEGT. The CDR3 covers 16 residues. The ends were cut back, 0 bases at V and 3 bases at J, with 15 bases in the middle. CDR3 protein: CASSYSRAPELYEQYF. The CDR3 nucleotides read TGTGCCAGCAGTTACTCGAGGGCCCCGGAGCTCTACGAGCAGTACTTC.

The chain carries TRBV6-5 and TRBJ2-3, with D perhaps matching TRBD1 or TRBD2 (5 bases each). Trimming removed 2 bases from V and 4 bases from J, with 10 bases in between. From germline, CDR1 is MNHEY and CDR2 SVGAGI. The CDR3 has 14 amino acids. CDR3 bases: TGTGCCAGCAGTTACGGGGGTCGTGCAGATACGCAGTATTTT. Translated: CASSYGGRADTQYF.

J is TRBJ2-3 and V is TRBV28; no firm D call. The germline V gene has CDR1 MDHEN and CDR2 SYDVKM. The CDR3 runs to 15 residues. V lost 3 bases and J 0 bases, leaving 10 bases between the germline ends. CDR3 DNA sequence: TGTGCCAGCAGTTTTGACGGATATAGCACAGATACGCAGTATTTT. This gives the protein CASSFDGYSTDTQYF.

This clonotype was seen only a few times. This sequence joins TRBV10-3 and TRBJ2-2; 7 bases line up with TRBD2. From germline, CDR1 is ENHRY and CDR2 SYGVKD. The CDR3 contains 14 residues. After removal of 7 bases from V and 1 base from J, the junction contained 3 bases not matched to a gene. The CDR3 protein is CAITQRENTGELFF. The CDR3 DNA is TGTGCCATCACCCAGCGGGAGAACACCGGGGAGCTGTTTTTT.

This clonotype is a singleton in its sample. This rearrangement joins TRBV9 to TRBJ2-5, with D tentatively TRBD1 or TRBD2 (5 bases each). Germline loops: CDR1 SGDLS, CDR2 YYNGEE. The CDR3 is 14 amino acids. The V gene lost 4 bases and the J gene lost 5 bases, with 15 bases spanning the gap. This CDR3 reads CASSPGWGGETQYF. The CDR3, as DNA: TGTGCCAGCAGCCCAGGCTGGGGCGGGGAGACCCAGTACTTC.

This clonotype was observed many times. The chain has TRBV7-2 and TRBJ2-5, with 9 bases matching TRBD2. This CDR3 region has 16 residues. Germline CDR1 SGHTA, CDR2 FQGNSA. The V and J ends lost 3 bases and 5 bases, in that order; junction bases with no gene match: 10. In DNA form, the CDR3 reads TGTGCCAGCAGCTTGACTAGCGGCTCAATCTGGGAGACCCAGTACTTC. Protein: CASSLTSGSIWETQYF.

The J gene is TRBJ2-7, the V gene TRBV20-1; maybe TRBD2 (5 bases). This CDR3 contains 14 residues. Germline V gene data show CDR1 as DFQATT and CDR2 as SNEGSKA (reference sequence). V lost 4 bases and J lost 0, with 13 bases in between. The CDR3 protein is CSATSTGSSYEQYF. Here the CDR3 DNA reads TGCAGTGCTACCTCGACGGGGAGCTCCTACGAGCAGTACTTC.

The V and J genes are TRBV20-1 and TRBJ2-7, with D perhaps TRBD1 or TRBD2 (6 bases each). V was cut by 5 bases and J by 12 bases, with 20 bases left in between. The germline V gene has CDR1 DFQATT and CDR2 SNEGSKA (reference sequence). This CDR3 region has 12 residues. The CDR3 is CSAALGGRLVYF. As DNA, the CDR3 is TGCAGTGCTGCCCTTGGGGGGCGTTTAGTGTACTTC.

V is TRBV10-3 and J is TRBJ2-1; 14 bases are a match to TRBD2. CDR1 and CDR2 from the germline V gene are ENHRY and SYGVKD. V lost 10 bases and J lost 6; bases outside the gene matches: 11. The CDR3 has 16 residues. Here the CDR3 DNA reads TGTGCCACTAAGACTAGCGGGAGGGAACCACGCAATGAGCAGTTCTTC. Residues: CATKTSGREPRNEQFF.

Ten or more counts support this clonotype. The gene calls are TRBV6-1 and TRBJ2-7; D tentatively fits TRBD1 or TRBD2 (5 bases each). CDR1 is MNHNS, CDR2 SASEGT, per germline. Trimming shortened V by 4 bases and J by 3 bases, and 10 bases separated the two germline ends. The CDR3 is made up of 13 amino acids. The CDR3 nucleotides read TGTGCCAGCAGTGGACGGGACCTCTACGAGCAGTACTTC. This translates into CASSGRDLYEQYF.

This clonotype was counted only a few times. The rearrangement joins TRBV10-3 to TRBJ2-1; 9 nucleotides match TRBD2. The germline V gene has CDR1 ENHRY and CDR2 SYGVKD. The CDR3 contains 16 residues. Unmatched junction bases numbered 8, after V lost 3 bases and J lost 5 bases. The CDR3 coding sequence is TGTGCCATCAGTGACTCCGAGGGACTAGCAAACAATGAGCAGTTCTTC. It codes for CAISDSEGLANNEQFF.

The chain combines TRBV11-2 with TRBJ2-3, with 8 bases aligning to TRBD2. From germline, CDR1 is SGHAT and CDR2 FQNNGV. Losses at the gene ends were 0 bases for V and 1 base for J; bases not matched to a gene: 9. CDR3 length: 18 residues. CDR3 region: CASSLDVGLAGGTDTQYF. The CDR3, as DNA: TGTGCCAGCAGCTTAGATGTTGGACTAGCTGGTGGCACAGATACGCAGTATTTT.

CDR3 nucleotides: TGTGCCAGCAGTTCCATCGGACTATCGAATGAAAAACTGTTTTTT. Translated, it gives CASSSIGLSNEKLFF. The rearrangement joins TRBV6-5 to TRBJ1-4; D unclear. The V and J ends lost 4 bases and 5 bases respectively, with 14 bases between them. Per germline, CDR1 MNHEY and CDR2 SVGAGI. The CDR3 consists of 15 residues.

The J gene is TRBJ2-1, the V gene TRBV7-6; 11 nucleotides line up with TRBD2. Germline values: CDR1 SGHVS, CDR2 FNYEAQ. This CDR3 region has 16 residues. After removal of 3 bases from V and 7 bases from J, the junction contained 8 bases not matched to a gene. The CDR3 bases are TGTGCCAGCAGCTTTTTCTCTAGCGGGGGGAGGAATGAGCAGTTCTTC. Its protein product is CASSFFSSGGRNEQFF. The entire variable domain, with the rest obtained from reference TRBV7-6 and TRBJ2-1, is as follows: GAGVSQSPRYKVTKRGQDVALRCDPISGHVSLYWYRQALGQGPEFLTYFNYEAQQDKSGLPNDRFSAERPEGSISTLTIQRTEQRDSAMYRCASSFFSSGGRNEQFFGPGTRLTVL.

This clonotype appeared a few times. This chain joins TRBV7-2 and TRBJ2-3; D perhaps matches TRBD2 (6 bases). Germline CDR1 SGHTA, CDR2 FQGNSA. The V end lost 2 bases, the J end lost 1 base, and 13 bases lay between the germline ends. The CDR3 consists of 16 residues. CDR3 sequence: CASSLFPGAGTDTQYF. In DNA form, the CDR3 reads TGTGCCAGCAGCTTATTCCCGGGAGCAGGCACAGATACGCAGTATTTT.

In this sample, this clonotype turned up a few times. DNA of the CDR3: TGTGCCAGCAGCCCGTATGCGGTCCACAATGAGCAGTTCTTC. This gives the protein CASSPYAVHNEQFF. V gene TRBV5-6 combines with J gene TRBJ2-1; D is unclear. CDR1 and CDR2 (germline): SGHDT, YYEEEE. The CDR3 totals 14 residues. V gave up 4 bases and J gave up 5 bases, with 13 bases separating them.

Only one count was recorded for this clonotype. The V and J genes are TRBV5-1 and TRBJ1-4; 8 positions agree with TRBD1. This CDR3 contains 15 residues. With 3 bases clipped from V and 5 bases from J, the junction kept 6 bases outside the gene matches. Germline CDR1 and CDR2: SGHRS and YFSETQ. The CDR3 DNA follows: TGCGCCAGCAGCTCAACCCAGGGGGCGAATGAAAAACTGTTTTTT. Its protein is CASSSTQGANEKLFF. The entire variable domain, with the rest obtained from reference TRBV5-1 and TRBJ1-4, is as follows: KAGVTQTPRYLIKTRGQQVTLSCSPISGHRSVSWYQQTPGQGLQFLFEYFSETQRNKGNFPGRFSGRQFSNSRSEMNVSTLELGDSALYLCASSSTQGANEKLFFGSGTQLSVL.

This clonotype has a handful of counts. The chain employs TRBV5-5 and TRBJ2-7; possibly TRBD1 for D (6 bases). The germline V gene encodes CDR1 SGHKS and CDR2 YYEKEE (reference sequence). CDR3 size: 14 residues. V lost 1 base and J 5 bases, leaving 13 bases between the germline ends. The CDR3 here is CASSLSQGYHEQYF. As DNA, the CDR3 is TGTGCCAGCAGCTTGTCTCAGGGGTACCACGAGCAGTACTTC.

This clonotype was seen more than once but under ten times. The rearrangement uses TRBV20-1 and TRBJ1-5; D is unresolved. The germline V and J ends were trimmed by 1 base and 0 bases, with 13 bases remaining between them. This CDR3 is 16 amino acids long. The V gene's germline CDR1 is DFQATT and CDR2 SNEGSKA (reference sequence). The CDR3 coding sequence is TGCAGTGCTAGAGCTTGGGGAGACTTTAGCAATCAGCCCCAGCATTTT. It encodes CSARAWGDFSNQPQHF.

The chain has TRBV5-1 and TRBJ2-3; D not certain. V lost 1 base to trimming and J lost 4 bases, with 7 bases between them. The CDR3 covers 13 residues. CDR1 is SGHRS and CDR2 is YFSETQ in the germline V gene. In nucleotides, the CDR3 is TGCGCCAGCAGCTTGTCCGTCGCAGATACGCAGTATTTT. Translated, it gives CASSLSVADTQYF.

The rearrangement uses TRBV7-3 and TRBJ2-7, with TRBD1 matching 7 bases. V dropped 5 bases and J dropped 6; count of bases not matched to a gene: 10. The germline V gene encodes CDR1 SGHTA and CDR2 FQGTGA. The CDR3 totals 14 residues. The DNA of the CDR3 is TGTGCCAGCAGCCTCGGACAGGTTGGCGGCGAGCAGTACTTC. It is translated as CASSLGQVGGEQYF.

The sample holds a few counts of this clonotype. The rearrangement uses TRBV25-1 and TRBJ2-1; 16 nucleotides agree with TRBD2. V trimming: 3 bases; J trimming: 6 bases; junction bases outside the gene matches: 17. The CDR3 sequence is 21 residues long. From germline, CDR1 is MGHDK and CDR2 SYGVNS. The CDR3 region is CASSDAPGLAGGQTSSNEQFF. The CDR3 region has the DNA TGTGCCAGCAGTGATGCCCCGGGACTAGCGGGGGGGCAAACGTCTAGCAATGAGCAGTTCTTC.

This chain joins TRBV5-6 and TRBJ2-4; no clear D gene. The V end lost 0 bases, the J end lost 0 bases, and 10 bases lay between the germline ends. This CDR3 has 16 residues. CDR1 is SGHDT, CDR2 YYEEEE, per germline. This chain's CDR3 is CASSLARPIAKNIQYF. The DNA for the CDR3 is TGTGCCAGCAGCTTGGCCAGGCCGATAGCCAAAAACATTCAGTACTTC.